This is a list of T cell receptor beta chains from one sample in a study of PD-1 blockade in mismatch repair-deficient tumors. Clones were read by immunoSEQ multiplex PCR, and TCRdb kept only the in-frame ones, dropping some. The sample carries about 110,000 clones, more than 60% recorded once. The sample consisted of peripheral blood, taken 60 to 65 weeks after starting pembrolizumab. Source of these receptors: an adult with mismatch repair-deficient cancer. Each CDR3 is given with its conserved first and last residue. Each record gives: V gene, J gene, clone size, CDR3 protein. Rows may omit the clone size; those that give it use once, few, many or a size class.

>TRBV30|TRBJ1-2|-
CAWRTRAREAYGYTF
>TRBV5-4|TRBJ1-5|-
CASSLDSNQPQHF
>TRBV7-2|TRBJ1-3|-
CASSSRPGSGNTIYF
>TRBV25-1|TRBJ2-3|-
CASSESSARGTDTQYF
>TRBV5-1|TRBJ1-3|once
CASSSGQGSGNTIYF
>TRBV25-1|TRBJ2-5|-
CASSEGDIGETQYF
>TRBV6-5|TRBJ1-1|-
CASSYNSFHGAFF
>TRBV7-6|TRBJ1-4|few
CASSLQDEKLFF
>TRBV7-8|TRBJ2-3|-
CASSSEGRTDTQYF
>TRBV5-1|TRBJ1-3|-
CASKVTGSGNTIYF
>TRBV27|TRBJ2-7|once
CASSASGVGSYEQYF
>TRBV9|TRBJ2-7|once
CASSVASGSTHEQYF
>TRBV6-6|TRBJ2-7|-
CASSTTSGSSYEQYF
>TRBV7-2|TRBJ2-5|-
CASSFWGQGAETQYF
>TRBV5-1|TRBJ2-7|-
CASSNPSTGTRIHEQYF
>TRBV7-9|TRBJ2-3|once
CASSFYPLWEDTQYF
>TRBV18|TRBJ2-7|-
CASSSGPAGEQYF
>TRBV7-8|TRBJ1-2|-
CASSQTSASGSGYTF
>TRBV28|TRBJ1-1|-
CASKLTNTEAFF
>TRBV28|TRBJ1-3|many
CASSGYGNTIYF
>TRBV11-1|TRBJ2-3|-
CASSFLAGRTDTQYF
>TRBV30|TRBJ1-1|-
CAWSVHGILVTEAFF
>TRBV27|TRBJ2-7|-
CASSEKESSGSYEQYF
>TRBV7-2|TRBJ2-1|-
CASSPGTSGYNYNEQFF
>TRBV9|TRBJ2-7|-
CASSTRDNSEQYF
>TRBV2|TRBJ1-1|-
CASREQGVGNTEAFF
>TRBV4-2|TRBJ2-7|-
CASSPRGGGASYEQYF
>TRBV19|TRBJ2-7|-
CASSISGELRGLTEQYF
>TRBV6-1|TRBJ1-2|-
CASSEAGTDTSF
>TRBV4-2|TRBJ2-7|-
CASSQDGVYEQYF
>TRBV11-2|TRBJ1-2|-
CASSLAGAIYGYTF
>TRBV6-6|TRBJ1-2|-
CASSTGESYGYTF
>TRBV7-9|TRBJ2-1|-
CASSFTSKEQFF
>TRBV6-5|TRBJ2-5|-
CASRTGGKETQYF
>TRBV11-1|TRBJ2-3|-
CASSQAGESTDTQYF
>TRBV30|TRBJ2-5|-
CAWSLRTGQETQYF
>TRBV28|TRBJ1-2|-
CASEDLWYGYTF
>TRBV7-9|TRBJ2-3|-
CASSPGGSGSDTQYF